This TCR beta chain was profiled in a study of post-analysis software for immune sequencing data. V lost 0 bases, J lost 1 base, and 11 bases lay in between. CDR3 size: 16 residues. Germline V gives CDR1 SGDLS, CDR2 YYNGEE. Whole-study results and caveats: Compared against controls, patients with multiple sclerosis displayed significantly lower normalized Chao1 diversity. F-measure co-clustering was strong for batch-matched samples. Patients used five TRBV segments, including TRBV5-6, TRBV5-1 and TRBV20-1, more often than controls.

This clonotype was counted a few times. Its antigen remains unknown. Prepared libraries of TCR beta cDNA carried unique molecular identifiers. Input amounts of about 0.85 to 10 million T cells were used. These gave 500,000 or so cDNA molecules, so each molecule approximated one T cell. TCRdb called the PCR reads again in MiXCR, with one record for every CDR3 protein. The sample consists of roughly 730,000 distinct CDR3 sequences, 25% to 30% of them appearing once. The chain has TRBV9 and TRBJ2-1, with D perhaps matching TRBD2 (6 bases). Input material: blood. This receptor was taken from a girl aged 5-17 years with multiple sclerosis. The CDR3 loop is CASSVAPSVSYNEQFF. The CDR3 DNA sequence: TGTGCCAGCAGCGTAGCCCCTAGCGTATCCTACAATGAGCAGTTCTTC.